The source of this T cell receptor beta chain is a study of cytomegalovirus exposure and HLA in healthy donors. Points from the study as a whole: The dataset shows that most TCR sequences were rare, while some public TCRs occurred in many donors.

The method was immunoSEQ multiplex PCR; TCRdb's version includes in-frame clones alone and lacks a portion of them. The sample contains 100,000 to 150,000 clones, around 94% of which appear only once. A note on this clone: What it recognizes is unknown.

The ends lost 6 bases at V and 4 bases at J; junction bases unmatched: 5. Germline V gene lookup returns CDR1 ENHRY and CDR2 SYGVKD. The CDR3 has 16 residues. Sequenced input: PBMCs. This TCR was recovered from a woman aged 18-30 years in good health and CMV-seronegative. The rearrangement links TRBV10-3 to TRBJ2-6, with TRBD1 matching over 11 bases. CDR3 sequence: CAISGQGARGANVLTF. For the CDR3, the DNA is TGTGCCATCAGCGGACAGGGGGCGCGCGGGGCCAACGTCCTGACTTTC.